This T cell receptor beta chain was captured in a study of yellow fever vaccine responses in identical twins. The study, taken as a whole, reports: Twins reportedly mounted vaccine T cell responses that seemed partly convergent, partly personalized.

TCRdb reprocessed the RT-PCR reads with MiXCR, giving one entry per CDR3 protein. The sample contains more than 15,000 distinct CDR3 sequences, around two thirds of which appear only once. Regarding this clonotype: Its cognate antigen is unknown.

Germline V gene lookup returns CDR1 SSHAT and CDR2 FNYEAQ (reference sequence). The CDR3 covers 14 residues. V shed 8 bases and J shed 1 base, with 13 bases lying between them. This chain uses TRBV7-7 with TRBJ2-3; D is ambiguous. The TCR sequence derives from a woman between 18 and 30 years old who received the yellow fever vaccine. The sample consisted of T cells from blood (PBMCs), unsorted or a sorted subset (not recorded which), taken before or after yellow fever vaccination (not recorded which). The CDR3 DNA is TGTGCCAGCGCCCCCGGGCCCGGCACAGATACGCAGTATTTT. Protein sequence: CASAPGPGTDTQYF.